This TCR beta chain was recovered during a study of shared clonotypes between healthy human individuals. Study-level findings and limits: Read depth was anticipated to influence clonotype sharing among donors. Donor scarcity curtailed the genetic and exposure-history diversity represented herein.

The sample holds a few counts of this clone. Its antigen remains unidentified. The CDR3 consists of 13 residues. Germline V lookup: CDR1 MNHEY, CDR2 SMNVEV (reference sequence). The ends were cut back, 8 bases at V and 2 bases at J, with 9 bases in the middle. At the deep level, the assay was run. Original data processing: Junction-only sequences without quality scores were provided by ImmunoSEQ, so filtering was different. TCRdb's copy holds only in-frame clones and misses some; the assay was immunoSEQ multiplex PCR. V and J calls and clone size come straight from that table; D and trimming were deduced from the DNA. The table shows some 530,000 clones, with about 85% occurring only once.

The genes are TRBV27 and TRBJ2-2; tentatively, D is TRBD2 (6 bases). Sequenced material: PBMCs. This sequence originates from a middle-aged woman in good health. Some clones in this sample may be carry-over from other donors' samples. CDR3 sequence (DNA): TGTGCCAGCGGGGGGACTAACACCGGGGAGCTGTTTTTT. This encodes CASGGTNTGELFF.